The 19 T cell receptor beta chains given below trace back to one sample, sequenced in a study of response to subunit inactivated influenza vaccine. TCRdb re-called the RT-PCR reads through MiXCR, storing one row per CDR3 protein. The sample contains about 480,000 distinct CDR3 sequences, roughly 23% of which appear only once. The input for sequencing was CD4+ T cells sorted from PBMCs, taken less than 6 days after vaccination. Every receptor here comes from a man in his forties or fifties who received an inactivated influenza vaccine.

This clonotype was seen more than once but under ten times. The chain uses TRBV10-3 and TRBJ2-3; tentatively, D is TRBD1 (7 bases). With 7 bases removed from V and 6 bases from J, the gap between germline ends came to 23 bases. There are 16 residues in the CDR3. Germline V gives CDR1 ENHRY, CDR2 SYGVKD. The CDR3 nucleotides read TGTGCCATCACCTCCCTCGCGGGACAGTCCCCGGATACGCAGTATTTT. This gives the protein CAITSLAGQSPDTQYF.

For the CDR3, the DNA is TGCAGTGCTAGGTCAGGACAGGGGGCGGATGAGCAGTTCTTC. Its translation: CSARSGQGADEQFF. J is TRBJ2-1 and V is TRBV20-1; TRBD1 matches at 11 bases. CDR3 size: 14 residues. The V gene's germline CDR1 is DFQATT and CDR2 SNEGSKA (reference sequence). Trimming cost V 3 bases and J 8 bases; bases outside gene matches: 6.

This clonotype was seen a few times. The CDR3 DNA sequence: TGCAGTGCTAGAAGAGCAGACAGGCCGGAGACCCAGTACTTC. Protein product: CSARRADRPETQYF. The rearrangement links TRBV20-1 to TRBJ2-5; the D gene is possibly TRBD1 (6 bases). CDR1 is DFQATT, CDR2 SNEGSKA, per germline (reference sequence). The CDR3 covers 14 residues. The V gene lost 2 bases and the J gene lost 5 bases, with 15 bases spanning the gap.

This clonotype was seen a few times. The chain combines TRBV5-1 with TRBJ2-3; either TRBD1 or TRBD2 may supply D (5 bases each). V lost 3 bases to trimming and J lost 1 base, with 15 bases between them. The CDR3 totals 16 residues. Germline assignment: CDR1 SGHRS and CDR2 YFSETQ. The CDR3 here is CASSSQGPGGTDTQYF. CDR3 nucleotides: TGCGCCAGCAGCTCCCAGGGACCCGGGGGCACAGATACGCAGTATTTT. Using reference TRBV5-1 and TRBJ2-3 for the parts outside the CDR3, the full variable domain is KAGVTQTPRYLIKTRGQQVTLSCSPISGHRSVSWYQQTPGQGLQFLFEYFSETQRNKGNFPGRFSGRQFSNSRSEMNVSTLELGDSALYLCASSSQGPGGTDTQYFGPGTRLTVL.

V usage is TRBV30 and J usage is TRBJ2-1; TRBD2 is a possible D gene (6 bases). The germline CDR1 and CDR2 sequences are GTSNPN and SVGIG (reference sequence). Trimming took off 1 base at V and 0 bases at J, with 10 bases between the two ends. This CDR3 is built from 15 residues. The CDR3 nucleotides read TGTGCCTGGAGTGCCTTAGCGGACTCCTACAATGAGCAGTTCTTC. It is translated as CAWSALADSYNEQFF.

This clonotype showed up just a few times. V gene TRBV12-3 or TRBV12-4 combines with J gene TRBJ1-5; unclear D gene. This CDR3 contains 13 residues. V shed 1 base and J shed 1 base, with 2 bases lying between them. This CDR3 reads CASSLVSNQPQHF. The CDR3 DNA reads as TGTGCCAGCAGTTTAGTGAGCAATCAGCCCCAGCATTTT.

The chain recombines TRBV14 with TRBJ2-1; 13 nucleotides agree with TRBD2. V lost 5 bases, J lost 7 bases, and 5 bases stayed unmatched. The CDR3 length is 15 residues. The germline V gene has CDR1 SGHDN and CDR2 FVKESK. The CDR3 spells CASSKLAGGHNEQFF. The CDR3 nucleotides read TGTGCCAGCAGCAAACTAGCGGGGGGGCATAATGAGCAGTTCTTC.

The CDR3 spells CASNTRGGTSNTEAFF. The CDR3 DNA reads TGTGCCAGCAACACCCGTGGCGGAACTTCGAACACTGAAGCTTTCTTT. V gene TRBV6-1 combines with J gene TRBJ1-1; D is ambiguous. V dropped 7 bases and J dropped 1 base, with 19 bases sitting between them. The CDR3 spans 16 residues. CDR1 is MNHNS and CDR2 is SASEGT in the germline V gene.

This clonotype was recorded a few times. The chain is built from TRBV27 and TRBJ1-2; D gene unclear. V was trimmed by 6 bases and J by 0 bases, leaving 11 bases between them. This CDR3 has 14 residues. In germline, CDR1 is MNHEY, CDR2 SMNVEV (reference sequence). The chain's CDR3 is CASSHRSPNYGYTF. In DNA form, the CDR3 reads TGTGCCAGCAGCCACAGAAGCCCTAACTATGGCTACACCTTC.

V and J are TRBV5-4 and TRBJ2-1, with 15 bases matching TRBD2. Unmatched junction bases numbered 10, after V lost 5 bases and J lost 7 bases. Per the germline V gene, CDR1 is SGHNT and CDR2 is YYREEE (reference sequence). The CDR3 contains 17 residues. As DNA, the CDR3 is TGTGCCAGCAGGGGTCGGACTAGCGGGGGGGCGACGAATGAGCAGTTCTTC. This translates into CASRGRTSGGATNEQFF.

This rearrangement joins TRBV7-2 to TRBJ2-3; a weak D match, TRBD1 (5 bases). Germline-derived CDR1 and CDR2 are SGHTA and FQGNSA. The CDR3 contains 14 residues. The V and J ends lost 6 bases and 2 bases respectively, with 12 bases between them. CDR3 sequence (DNA): TGTGCCAGCAGATGGGGCGAGATCACAGATACGCAGTATTTT. Protein: CASRWGEITDTQYF.

The chain carries TRBV6-2 or TRBV6-3 and TRBJ2-1; 9 nucleotides match TRBD2. The CDR3 totals 15 residues. The V gene's germline CDR1 is MNHEY and CDR2 SVGEGT. Trimming took 6 bases from V and 0 from J; bases not matched to a gene: 3. The CDR3 reads CASRTTSGSYNEQFF. The CDR3 DNA is TGTGCCAGCAGAACGACTAGCGGCTCCTACAATGAGCAGTTCTTC.

This clonotype was counted a few times. The CDR3 loop is CASAPSGRFGNEQFF. The CDR3 DNA is TGTGCCAGCGCCCCTAGCGGGAGGTTCGGAAATGAGCAGTTCTTC. The chain employs TRBV7-9 and TRBJ2-1; TRBD2 agrees at 11 bases. Germline CDR1 SEHNR, CDR2 FQNEAQ (reference sequence). Trimming removed 8 bases from V and 7 bases from J; junction bases left unmatched: 10. The CDR3 has 15 residues. The whole variable domain, filled in from reference TRBV7-9 and TRBJ2-1, reads DTGVSQNPRHKITKRGQNVTFRCDPISEHNRLYWYRQTLGQGPEFLTYFQNEAQLEKSRLLSDRFSAERPKGSFSTLEIQRTEQGDSAMYLCASAPSGRFGNEQFFGPGTRLTVL.

This chain joins TRBV29-1 and TRBJ1-1; D remains ambiguous. Trimming cost V 4 bases and J 0 bases, with 18 bases left between them. This CDR3 region has 16 residues. Germline V gives CDR1 SQVTM, CDR2 ANQGSEA. DNA of the CDR3: TGCAGCGTTGCGAAGCCGGGGTCACTCATGAACACTGAAGCTTTCTTT. As protein: CSVAKPGSLMNTEAFF. Looking up the rest from reference TRBV29-1 and TRBJ1-1 gives the full variable domain: SAVISQKPSRDICQRGTSLTIQCQVDSQVTMMFWYRQQPGQSLTLIATANQGSEATYESGFVIDKFPISRPNLTFSTLTVSNMSPEDSSIYLCSVAKPGSLMNTEAFFGQGTRLTVV.

The chain couples TRBV2 to TRBJ2-5; 7 nucleotides line up with TRBD2. The CDR3 runs 13 residues. Germline values: CDR1 SNHLY, CDR2 FYNNEI. The trim removed 7 bases at V and 0 bases at J, leaving 2 bases unmatched. The CDR3 spells CASIAGDQETQYF. The CDR3 bases are TGTGCCAGCATTGCGGGGGACCAAGAGACCCAGTACTTC.

This clonotype came up a few times. The V call is TRBV15, the J call TRBJ2-5; D remains unclear. The CDR3 contains 14 residues. The germline CDR1 and CDR2 sequences are LNHNV and YYDKDF (reference sequence). V gave up 5 bases and J gave up 5 bases, with 15 bases separating them. The CDR3 spells CATSEIGPVETQYF. In nucleotides, the CDR3 is TGTGCCACCAGCGAGATCGGGCCAGTGGAGACCCAGTACTTC.

This chain uses TRBV5-6 with TRBJ1-1, with 7 bases matching TRBD1. CDR1 is SGHDT and CDR2 is YYEEEE in the germline V gene. The CDR3 is 17 amino acids. J gave up 1 base and V 1 base, and 10 bases lay outside the gene matches. Written as DNA, the CDR3 is TGTGCCAGCAGCTTGTCAGGGGGGCAGGGCCCGAACACTGAAGCTTTCTTT. Translation: CASSLSGGQGPNTEAFF.

The chain uses TRBV11-2 and TRBJ1-2; possibly TRBD1 for D (5 bases). The V gene's germline CDR1 is SGHAT and CDR2 FQNNGV. The CDR3 runs to 15 residues. V lost 0 bases and J 4 bases, leaving 12 bases between the germline ends. The CDR3 spells CASSLEGGATYGYTF. CDR3 nucleotides: TGTGCCAGCAGCTTAGAGGGGGGTGCCACCTATGGCTACACCTTC.

This chain connects TRBV7-2 to TRBJ2-7, with D unresolved. Germline CDR1 SGHTA, CDR2 FQGNSA. Trimming left V 4 bases short and J 0 bases short, with 7 bases between. The CDR3 has 13 amino acids. This CDR3 is CASSSHVSYEQYF. The CDR3 region has the DNA TGTGCCAGCAGCTCCCATGTCTCCTACGAGCAGTACTTC.